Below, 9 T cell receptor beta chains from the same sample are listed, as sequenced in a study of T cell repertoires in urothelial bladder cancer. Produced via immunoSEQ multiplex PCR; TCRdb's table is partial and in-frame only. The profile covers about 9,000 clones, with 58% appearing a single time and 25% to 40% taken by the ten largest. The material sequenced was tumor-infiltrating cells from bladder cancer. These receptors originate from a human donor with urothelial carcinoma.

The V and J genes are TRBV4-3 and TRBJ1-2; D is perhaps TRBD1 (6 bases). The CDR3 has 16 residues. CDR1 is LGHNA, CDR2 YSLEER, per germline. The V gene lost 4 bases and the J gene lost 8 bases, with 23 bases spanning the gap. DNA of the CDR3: TGCGCCAGCAGCCCTTGGGAGGACAGTGGCCTTTGGGGCTACACCTTC. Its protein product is CASSPWEDSGLWGYTF.

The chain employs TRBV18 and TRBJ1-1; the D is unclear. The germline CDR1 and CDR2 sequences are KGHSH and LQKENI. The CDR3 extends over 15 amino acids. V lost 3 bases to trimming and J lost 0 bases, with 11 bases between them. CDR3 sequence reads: CASSPRISLNTEAFF. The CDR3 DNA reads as TGTGCCAGCTCACCGCGGATCAGCTTGAACACTGAAGCTTTCTTT.

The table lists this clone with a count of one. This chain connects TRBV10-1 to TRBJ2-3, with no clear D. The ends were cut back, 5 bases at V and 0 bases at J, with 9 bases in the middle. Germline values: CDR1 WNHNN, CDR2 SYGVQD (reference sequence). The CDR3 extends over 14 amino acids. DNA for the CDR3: TGCGCCAGCAGTCGTCTGACAAGCACAGATACGCAGTATTTT. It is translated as CASSRLTSTDTQYF.

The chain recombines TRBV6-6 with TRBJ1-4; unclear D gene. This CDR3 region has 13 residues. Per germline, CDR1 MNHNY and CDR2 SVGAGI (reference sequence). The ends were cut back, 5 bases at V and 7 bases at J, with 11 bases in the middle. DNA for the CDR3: TGTGCCAGCAGTCCTAACGGTGGTGAAAAACTGTTTTTT. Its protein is CASSPNGGEKLFF.

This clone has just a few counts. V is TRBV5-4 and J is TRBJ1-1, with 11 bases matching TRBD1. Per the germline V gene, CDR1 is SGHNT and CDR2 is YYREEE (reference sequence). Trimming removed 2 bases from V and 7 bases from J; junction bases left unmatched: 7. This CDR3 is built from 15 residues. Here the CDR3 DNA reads TGTGCCAGCAGCTTAACGGGACAGGGGGTTGGTGAAGCTTTCTTT. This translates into CASSLTGQGVGEAFF.

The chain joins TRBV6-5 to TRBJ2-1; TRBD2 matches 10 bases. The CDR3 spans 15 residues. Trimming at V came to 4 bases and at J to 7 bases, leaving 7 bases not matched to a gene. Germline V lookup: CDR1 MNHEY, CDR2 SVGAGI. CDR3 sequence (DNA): TGTGCCAGCAGTTTATTAGCGGGGGGCCTAAATGAGCAGTTCTTC. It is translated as CASSLLAGGLNEQFF.

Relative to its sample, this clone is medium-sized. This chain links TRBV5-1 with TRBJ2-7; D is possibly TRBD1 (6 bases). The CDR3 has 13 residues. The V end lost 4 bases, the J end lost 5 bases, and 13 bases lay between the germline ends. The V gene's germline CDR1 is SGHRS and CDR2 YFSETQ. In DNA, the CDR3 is TGCGCCAGCAGCACGGACAGTTTCGACGAGCAGTACTTC. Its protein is CASSTDSFDEQYF.

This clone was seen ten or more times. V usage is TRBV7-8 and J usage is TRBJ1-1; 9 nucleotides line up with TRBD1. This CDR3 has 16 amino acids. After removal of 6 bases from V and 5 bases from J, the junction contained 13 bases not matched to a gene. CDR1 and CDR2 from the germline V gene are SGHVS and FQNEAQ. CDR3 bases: TGTGCCAGCAGTTACCCGGGACAGGGCCAAGAAACTGAAGCTTTCTTT. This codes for CASSYPGQGQETEAFF.

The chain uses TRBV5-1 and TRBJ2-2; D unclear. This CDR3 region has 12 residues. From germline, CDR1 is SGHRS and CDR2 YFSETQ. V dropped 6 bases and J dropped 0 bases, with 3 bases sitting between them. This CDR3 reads CASKPNTGELFF. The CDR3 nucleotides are TGCGCCAGCAAGCCGAACACCGGGGAGCTGTTTTTT.